This T cell receptor beta chain was profiled in a study of cytomegalovirus exposure and HLA in healthy donors. Study-wide findings and caveats: High sensitivity and specificity were reportedly achieved when the classifier diagnosed cytomegalovirus status. In a later analysis, several top co-occurrence clusters appeared linked to parvovirus B19, influenza, CMV and Epstein-Barr virus.

13 Jbeta primers and 60 Vbeta primers were used for the PCR. Sequencing used immunoSEQ multiplex PCR; TCRdb keeps in-frame clones, though not all of them. The sample comprises more than 150,000 clones, 77% of which are singletons, and over 1.1% rests with the top ten. Donors were ostensibly healthy at sampling, although undocumented immune exposures were probable. Regarding this clone: Its specificity is unknown.

The junction had 8 bases not matched to a gene; V was cut back by 3 bases and J by 4 bases. This CDR3 has 15 amino acids. Germline CDR1 is SGDLS and CDR2 is YYNGEE. The chain employs TRBV9 and TRBJ2-5; 8 bases are shared with TRBD2. The sequencing input was PBMCs. The source of this sequence is a man between 18 and 35 years old in good health and CMV-seronegative. CDR3 protein: CASSAGWRGVETQYF. CDR3 coding DNA: TGTGCCAGCAGCGCAGGATGGCGGGGGGTAGAGACCCAGTACTTC. Looking up the rest from reference TRBV9 and TRBJ2-5 gives the full variable domain: DSGVTQTPKHLITATGQRVTLRCSPRSGDLSVYWYQQSLDQGLQFLIQYYNGEERAKGNILERFSAQQFPDLHSELNLSSLELGDSALYFCASSAGWRGVETQYFGPGTRLLVL.